This T cell receptor beta chain was retrieved from a study of CD8 T cells in ankylosing spondylitis. In its sample, this clonotype was seen many times. The V and J ends lost 4 bases and 1 base respectively, with 5 bases between them. Germline V gene data show CDR1 as DFQATT and CDR2 as SNEGSKA (reference sequence). The CDR3 length is 12 residues. Via MiXCR, TCRdb re-called the 5' RACE reads, giving one row per CDR3 protein. Found here are about 240,000 distinct CDR3 sequences, over 8.5% of them singletons; the top ten hold around 6.5%. This chain uses TRBV20-1 with TRBJ1-3; D is uncertain. Sequenced input: blood, either unsorted or a sorted T cell fraction (not recorded which). The sequence derives from a male donor with ankylosing spondylitis or in good health (not recorded which). CDR3 region: CSAINSGNTIYF. DNA of the CDR3: TGCAGTGCTATTAATTCTGGAAACACCATATATTTT.